This is a list of T cell receptor beta chains from one sample in a study of blood T cell repertoires in COVID-19. Sequencing used immunoSEQ multiplex PCR; TCRdb keeps in-frame clones, though not all of them. The sample has 140,000 to 150,000 clones, about 80% seen once. The source material was peripheral blood. These TCRs come from a man aged 45-65 years with acute or convalescent COVID-19. Each CDR3 is given with its conserved first and last residue. Fields, in order: clone size, J gene, D gene, V gene, CDR3 DNA, CDR3 protein. D genes are given only for firm matches. The size entry is marked missing in some rows and otherwise reads once, few, many or a size class.

size: NA
J: TRBJ2-5
D: NA
V: TRBV30
DNA: TGTGCCTGGAAGGTACGGGGGTACCAAGAGACCCAGTACTTC
CDR3: CAWKVRGYQETQYF

size: once
J: TRBJ1-1
D: NA
V: TRBV6-5
DNA: TGTGCCAGCAGCCTAAAGCCGGGCACTGAAGCTTTCTTT
CDR3: CASSLKPGTEAFF

size: NA
J: TRBJ1-1
D: TRBD1
V: TRBV30
DNA: TGTGCCTGGAGTCGGGACAGGGCGAACACTGAAGCTTTCTTT
CDR3: CAWSRDRANTEAFF

size: NA
J: TRBJ1-3
D: NA
V: TRBV6-2/TRBV6-3
DNA: TGTGCCAGCAGTTACGGGGCCTTCTCTGGAAACACCATATATTTT
CDR3: CASSYGAFSGNTIYF

size: NA
J: TRBJ2-2
D: NA
V: TRBV10-1
DNA: TGCGCCAGCAGTGTCGGGGTAAACACCGGGGAGCTGTTTTTT
CDR3: CASSVGVNTGELFF

size: NA
J: TRBJ1-1
D: TRBD1
V: TRBV11-2
DNA: TGTGCCAGCAGTTTTATACAGGGGTTGAACACTGAAGCTTTCTTT
CDR3: CASSFIQGLNTEAFF

size: NA
J: TRBJ1-6
D: NA
V: TRBV27
DNA: TGTGCCAGCAGATTGGGGGCTGTTAATTCACCCCTCCACTTT
CDR3: CASRLGAVNSPLHF

size: NA
J: TRBJ2-1
D: NA
V: TRBV6-1
DNA: TGTGCCAGCAGTGAAGCGCACGGTGAGCAGTTCTTC
CDR3: CASSEAHGEQFF

size: NA
J: TRBJ1-5
D: NA
V: TRBV5-6
DNA: TGTGCCAGCAGCTTGATGGGGCAGGGAGGTCAGCCCCAGCATTTT
CDR3: CASSLMGQGGQPQHF

size: few
J: TRBJ1-2
D: TRBD1
V: TRBV2
DNA: TGTGCCAGCAGTGAAATCGACAGGGTTGGCTACACCTTC
CDR3: CASSEIDRVGYTF

size: NA
J: TRBJ2-1
D: NA
V: TRBV9
DNA: TGTGCCAGCAGCGCGGGGGACTCCCCCTCATATGAGCAGTTCTTC
CDR3: CASSAGDSPSYEQFF

size: few
J: TRBJ2-1
D: TRBD2
V: TRBV6-1
DNA: TGTGCCAGCAGTGCCCGGGGACTAGCGGGGGGGAATGAGCAGTTCTTC
CDR3: CASSARGLAGGNEQFF

size: NA
J: TRBJ1-2
D: NA
V: TRBV10-2
DNA: TGCGCCAGCAGTGAGTCCCAGGCCTACTATGGCTACACCTTC
CDR3: CASSESQAYYGYTF

size: NA
J: TRBJ1-1
D: NA
V: TRBV5-1
DNA: TGCGCCAGCAGCTTTGCGATGATGAACACTGAAGCTTTCTTT
CDR3: CASSFAMMNTEAFF

size: NA
J: TRBJ2-2
D: NA
V: TRBV5-5
DNA: TGTGCCAGCAGCACAGAGGCGGACACGAACACCGGGGAGCTGTTTTTT
CDR3: CASSTEADTNTGELFF

size: NA
J: TRBJ1-2
D: TRBD1
V: TRBV4-1
DNA: TGCGCCAGCAGCGGCCGGGACAGGTCTTTTGGCTACACCTTC
CDR3: CASSGRDRSFGYTF

size: NA
J: TRBJ2-7
D: NA
V: TRBV13
DNA: TGTGCCAGCAGCTTGCGGGACAGAACCTACGAGCAGTACTTC
CDR3: CASSLRDRTYEQYF

size: NA
J: TRBJ2-3
D: TRBD1
V: TRBV15
DNA: TGTGCCACCAGCTCGGGACAGGGCGGGGAGGATACGCAGTATTTT
CDR3: CATSSGQGGEDTQYF

size: NA
J: TRBJ1-3
D: NA
V: TRBV10-3
DNA: TGTGCCATCAGTCAGGCGAGCGGAAACACCATATATTTT
CDR3: CAISQASGNTIYF

size: NA
J: TRBJ2-1
D: NA
V: TRBV5-1
DNA: TGCGCCAGCAGCCACGCTCAGGGAAATGAGCAGTTCTTC
CDR3: CASSHAQGNEQFF